This T cell receptor beta chain was found in a study of response to subunit inactivated influenza vaccine. One entry per CDR3 protein, called by TCRdb with MiXCR from the RT-PCR reads. The sample yields just under 550,000 distinct CDR3 sequences, less than 25% seen once. The data were also submitted as part of a second study, on T cells expressing NK-cell markers. That source adds: The authors generated TCR beta cDNA through 5'RACE template switching with UMIs. Among eight sequenced donors, seven carried HCMV seropositivity while one was seronegative. Topping the CD3+CD56-NKG2C+ fraction as well were these clonotypes, in a few donors.

The sample was CD4+ T cells sorted from PBMCs, taken less than 13 days after vaccination. This TCR came from a middle-aged man who received an inactivated influenza vaccine.

The CDR3 is CASSLQGAIGYTF. The DNA for the CDR3 is TGTGCCAGCAGTTTACAGGGGGCAATTGGCTACACCTTC. This rearrangement joins TRBV12-3 or TRBV12-4 to TRBJ1-2, with TRBD1 matching over 8 bases. The J segment lost 7 bases and the V segment lost 2 bases, leaving 3 bases of the junction unmatched. The length of the CDR3 is 13 residues.